The TCR beta chain under discussion was sequenced for a study of blood T cell repertoires in COVID-19. Study-wide context: COVID-19 samples collected from the United States, Italy and Spain covered acute and convalescent phases. T cells, B-cell-depleted T cells, or PBMCs supplied cDNA or gDNA.

Profiling relied on immunoSEQ multiplex PCR, and the TCRdb table lists in-frame clones only, not all of them. The sample includes some 87,000 clones, approximately 75% of them seen just once. The V gene's germline CDR1 is LGHDT and CDR2 YNNKEL (reference sequence). V lost 1 base, J lost 11 bases, and 12 bases lay in between. The CDR3 sequence is 13 residues long. The V gene is TRBV3-1 (or the pseudogene TRBV3-2), the J gene TRBJ1-3; D perhaps matches TRBD1 (5 bases). The receptor comes from a human donor in a cohort sampled during active COVID-19. Sequenced: peripheral blood. As DNA, the CDR3 is TGTGCCAGCAGCCAAGCTAGGGGAGGGCCCATATATTTT. Encoded protein: CASSQARGGPIYF.